A selection of T cell receptor beta chains follows, all from one sample in a study of T cells in Graves' hyperthyroidism and ophthalmopathy. TCRdb recomputed calls from the multiplex PCR reads with MiXCR, one row per CDR3 protein. The sample has some 620,000 distinct CDR3 sequences, around 16% seen once. Input material: blood. All receptors derive from a young woman with Graves' hyperthyroidism. CDR3s include the opening cysteine and the closing phenylalanine or tryptophan. A D gene is named only where the DNA matches it firmly. Clone size appears in some rows only: once, few, many, or a class for an expanded clone.

v_call	clone_size	j_call	d_call	cdr3_aa	cdr3_nt
TRBV28	many	TRBJ1-1	-	CASGVSWEGPNTEAFF	TGTGCCAGCGGAGTTTCCTGGGAGGGGCCGAACACTGAAGCTTTCTTT
TRBV7-2	many	TRBJ2-3	-	CASSLATGDTQYF	TGTGCCAGCAGCTTAGCGACGGGAGATACGCAGTATTTT
TRBV12-3/TRBV12-4	-	TRBJ1-1	TRBD1	CASSLDGRGFTEAFF	TGTGCCAGCAGTTTAGATGGCAGGGGGTTTACTGAAGCTTTCTTT
TRBV20-1	few	TRBJ2-1	-	CSAREGRRAFYNEQFF	TGCAGTGCTAGAGAAGGAAGAAGGGCCTTTTACAATGAGCAGTTCTTC
TRBV4-1	few	TRBJ2-7	TRBD2	CASSQFGLMQREKNEQYF	TGCGCCAGCAGCCAATTCGGATTGATGCAGCGGGAGAAGAACGAGCAGTACTTC
TRBV6-1	-	TRBJ1-6	TRBD1	CASSRRQGGTHSPLHF	TGTGCCAGCAGCCGTAGACAGGGTGGGACTCATTCACCCCTCCACTTT
TRBV28	many	TRBJ2-3	TRBD2	CASRLGAEREAPSTDTQYF	TGTGCCAGCAGGCTAGGGGCGGAGCGGGAGGCCCCTAGCACAGATACGCAGTATTTT
TRBV20-1	-	TRBJ2-7	-	CSATLLDAEQYF	TGCAGTGCTACCCTACTAGACGCCGAGCAGTACTTC
TRBV12-3/TRBV12-4	-	TRBJ2-1	-	CASSPLLGQFF	TGTGCCAGCAGTCCTTTATTGGGGCAGTTCTTC
TRBV5-6	-	TRBJ2-1	-	CASSFTYSGTWDGDEQFF	TGTGCCAGCAGCTTCACCTACTCCGGGACATGGGATGGGGATGAGCAGTTCTTC
TRBV6-2/TRBV6-3	many	TRBJ2-7	-	CASRLTDYSYEQYF	TGTGCCAGCAGACTAACGGACTACTCCTACGAGCAGTACTTC